This T cell receptor beta chain was identified during a study of CD8 T cells in ankylosing spondylitis. Study findings and constraints: Disease-associated clones were CD8+ and fairly uncommon in peripheral blood. Characteristic, it appeared, of ankylosing spondylitis blood was a TCR beta motif of about eight highly homologous variants.

The CDR3 length is 14 residues. V lost 0 bases to trimming and J lost 5 bases, with 8 bases between them. Per the germline V gene, CDR1 is SGHVS and CDR2 is FQNEAQ. TCRdb re-called the 5' RACE reads with MiXCR, one entry per CDR3 protein. The sample lists about 200,000 distinct CDR3 sequences; approximately 7.4% were seen once. There are many counts of this clonotype. What it binds is unknown. The V call is TRBV7-8, the J call TRBJ1-5, with D possibly being TRBD1 (5 bases). Sequencing input: blood, either unsorted or a sorted T cell fraction (not recorded which). The origin of this receptor is a male donor with ankylosing spondylitis. The DNA for the CDR3 is TGTGCCAGCAGCTTAGCTAGGGGCCATCAGCCCCAGCATTTT. Protein product: CASSLARGHQPQHF.